A selection of T cell receptor beta chains follows, all from one sample in a study of control samples from healthy donors and cancer patients. The table came from immunoSEQ multiplex PCR; TCRdb's copy has only in-frame clones and leaves some out. The sample lists tens of thousands of clones, approximately 90% occurring once. The sample comprised blood. These receptor sequences come from a woman in her 50s in good health. CDR3s include the opening cysteine and the closing phenylalanine or tryptophan. The D gene is left open where the match is weak. A clone size is listed for some rows: how often the clone was seen (once, few, many), or a class if it is expanded.

CDR3 protein	CDR3 DNA	J gene	clone size	V gene	D gene
CATRTENTEAFF	TGCGCCACCAGGACAGAGAACACTGAAGCTTTCTTT	TRBJ1-1	NA	TRBV10-2	NA
CASSQWGGRTEAFF	TGTGCCAGCAGCCAATGGGGGGGCAGGACTGAAGCTTTCTTT	TRBJ1-1	NA	TRBV3-1/TRBV3-2	NA
CASSQGSGSPLHF	TGTGCCAGCAGCCAAGGTAGTGGTTCACCCCTCCACTTT	TRBJ1-6	NA	TRBV3-1/TRBV3-2	NA
CASSTRSLNEKLFF	TGTGCCAGCAGTACTCGTAGTTTAAATGAAAAACTGTTTTTT	TRBJ1-4	NA	TRBV6-5	NA
CASRYDRAKGSYEQYF	TGTGCCAGCAGATATGACAGGGCAAAGGGCTCCTACGAGCAGTACTTC	TRBJ2-7	NA	TRBV7-9	TRBD1
CASSQRGSGNTIYF	TGCGCCAGCAGCCAAAGGGGCTCTGGAAACACCATATATTTT	TRBJ1-3	NA	TRBV4-1	NA
CASSLAGIREAFF	TGTGCCAGCAGCTTGGCAGGGATCCGGGAAGCTTTCTTT	TRBJ1-1	NA	TRBV5-4	NA
CASAEYRRGLATNEKLFF	TGTGCTAGTGCTGAATATAGGAGAGGGCTAGCAACTAATGAAAAACTGTTTTTT	TRBJ1-4	NA	TRBV12-5	NA
CASSKDRANTGELFF	TGTGCCAGCAGCAAAGACAGAGCGAACACCGGGGAGCTGTTTTTT	TRBJ2-2	NA	TRBV4-2	NA
CASSFAENSPLHF	TGTGCCAGCAGCTTTGCGGAGAATTCACCCCTCCACTTT	TRBJ1-6	NA	TRBV11-2	NA
CASSQEYSYNSPLHF	TGTGCCAGCAGCCAAGAGTACTCCTATAATTCACCCCTCCACTTT	TRBJ1-6	NA	TRBV4-2	NA
CASSLAAGPVSTDTQYF	TGTGCCAGCAGTTTGGCCGCCGGCCCGGTTAGCACAGATACGCAGTATTTT	TRBJ2-3	NA	TRBV27	NA
CASTPYPGQGIREQYF	TGTGCCAGTACACCCTATCCGGGACAGGGGATTCGCGAGCAGTACTTC	TRBJ2-7	NA	TRBV19	TRBD1
CASSYTGLPYEQYF	TGTGCCAGCAGCTATACGGGACTACCATACGAGCAGTACTTC	TRBJ2-7	NA	TRBV5-6	TRBD2
CASSLDSFVGQPLF	TGTGCCAGCAGCTTAGATTCATTTGTTGGACAGCCTCTCTTC	TRBJ1-2	NA	TRBV11-2	NA
CAGDREPTDTQYF	TGTGCCGGGGACAGGGAACCCACAGATACGCAGTATTTT	TRBJ2-3	NA	TRBV7-9	TRBD1
CASSQGTIAYQPQHF	TGTGCCAGCAGCCAGGGGACCATAGCCTATCAGCCCCAGCATTTT	TRBJ1-5	NA	TRBV5-5	NA
CASSLNLATSYEQYF	TGCGCCAGCAGCTTGAATCTGGCGACCTCCTACGAGCAGTACTTC	TRBJ2-7	NA	TRBV5-1	NA
CASTSGGGVGTGELFF	TGTGCCAGCACGTCTGGCGGGGGGGTTGGTACCGGGGAGCTGTTTTTT	TRBJ2-2	NA	TRBV2	TRBD2
CASSYSGIAHTIYF	TGTGCCAGCAGTTACTCCGGGATCGCGCACACCATATATTTT	TRBJ1-3	many	TRBV6-2/TRBV6-3	NA
CASRGQGDTQYF	TGTGCCAGCAGGGGACAGGGAGATACGCAGTATTTT	TRBJ2-3	NA	TRBV6-6	TRBD1
CASSLEEFPNTEAFF	TGTGCCAGCAGCTTAGAAGAGTTTCCGAACACTGAAGCTTTCTTT	TRBJ1-1	NA	TRBV5-8	NA
CASGLGGGEETQYF	TGTGCTAGTGGTTTGGGGGGGGGCGAGGAGACCCAGTACTTC	TRBJ2-5	NA	TRBV12-5	NA
CASSPTGTGEDYGYTF	TGCGCCAGCAGCCCGACCGGGACAGGGGAGGACTATGGCTACACCTTC	TRBJ1-2	once	TRBV5-1	TRBD1
CASSNPGQGRSLKLFF	TGTGCCAGCAGCAACCCAGGACAGGGCCGGAGCTTGAAACTGTTTTTT	TRBJ1-4	NA	TRBV11-2	TRBD1
CASSSGPSTDTQYF	TGCGCCAGCTCCAGCGGGCCCAGCACAGATACGCAGTATTTT	TRBJ2-3	NA	TRBV5-1	NA
CASSVTGGNGYTF	TGTGCCAGCAGCGTAACAGGGGGCAATGGCTACACCTTC	TRBJ1-2	NA	TRBV12-3/TRBV12-4	TRBD1
CASKKGQGSPLHF	TGTGCCAGCAAGAAGGGGCAAGGTTCACCCCTCCACTTT	TRBJ1-6	NA	TRBV2	NA
CASSTSGGAYEQYF	TGTGCCAGCAGCACTAGCGGGGGGGCCTACGAGCAGTACTTC	TRBJ2-7	NA	TRBV7-8	TRBD2
CSANRVPEAFF	TGCAGTGCTAACAGGGTCCCTGAAGCTTTCTTT	TRBJ1-1	NA	TRBV20-1	NA
CASSIGRDLWGNTGELFF	TGTGCCAGTAGTATAGGGCGGGACCTCTGGGGGAACACCGGGGAGCTGTTTTTT	TRBJ2-2	NA	TRBV19	NA
CSVEYGGPSYGYTF	TGCAGCGTTGAATATGGGGGGCCGAGCTATGGCTACACCTTC	TRBJ1-2	NA	TRBV29-1	NA
CASSVDIGLSGNTIYF	TGTGCCAGCAGCGTAGATATAGGACTCTCTGGAAACACCATATATTTT	TRBJ1-3	NA	TRBV9	NA
CAIRDRVEEKLFF	TGTGCCATCCGAGACAGGGTGGAAGAAAAACTGTTTTTT	TRBJ1-4	NA	TRBV10-3	TRBD1
CASSLYNSRDTEAFF	TGTGCCAGCAGCTTATATAACTCCAGGGACACTGAAGCTTTCTTT	TRBJ1-1	NA	TRBV7-2	NA